This T cell receptor (beta chain) derives from a study of shared clonotypes between healthy human individuals. Germline CDR1 reads MDHEN; CDR2 reads SYDVKM. The CDR3 contains 11 residues. The germline V and J ends were trimmed by 6 bases and 9 bases, with 11 bases remaining between them. Clones were sequenced by immunoSEQ multiplex PCR, and TCRdb holds only the in-frame ones, with some missing. The sample yields around 700,000 clones, approximately 75% seen once. This TCR was recovered from a woman in her thirties in good health. Sequencing input: memory CD4+ T cells sorted from blood. This sample's subset: CD45RA-negative fraction. The V call is TRBV28, the J call TRBJ1-1; possible D gene TRBD1, 6 bases. CDR3 loop: CASSYDRQAFF. In nucleotides, the CDR3 is TGTGCCAGCAGCTATGACAGGCAAGCTTTCTTT.